Listed below are T cell receptor beta chains from one sample, sequenced in a study of T-cell memory formation after mild COVID-19. TCRdb independently ran MiXCR on the 5' RACE reads; one entry per CDR3 protein. The data show hundreds of thousands of distinct CDR3 sequences, 28% seen once. Sequenced sample: PBMCs or a T cell subset sorted from them (not recorded which). All receptors come from an adult woman who had mild COVID-19 (a few samples of this study predate the infection). Cell type and time point are not known. Each CDR3 is given with its conserved first and last residue. Fields, in order: D gene, J gene, V gene, clone size, CDR3 DNA, CDR3 protein. A D gene is named only where the DNA matches it firmly. Rows give clone size only sometimes, using once, few, many, or a class for an expanded clone.

TRBD1 TRBJ2-1 TRBV7-9 many TGTGCCAGCAGCCCCGGGACAGGGGGCCTCAATGAGCAGTTCTTC CASSPGTGGLNEQFF
TRBD1 TRBJ1-1 TRBV7-9 few TGTGCCAGCAGGCCAGGGGGCTCTGAAGCTTTCTTT CASRPGGSEAFF
. TRBJ2-6 TRBV7-9 . TGTGCCAGCAGTAGGAGAGGAGCTGGGGCCAACGTCCTGACTTTC CASSRRGAGANVLTF
. TRBJ2-3 TRBV20-1 few TGCAGTGCAATGGACAGCGACGGAGGTGGTACGCAGTATTTT CSAMDSDGGGTQYF
. TRBJ1-1 TRBV29-1 few TGCAGCGTTGCCCAACCAGGATGGGTGGCTGAAGCTTTCTTT CSVAQPGWVAEAFF
. TRBJ2-1 TRBV2 once TGTGCCAGCAGTGAGGTCGACAGTACCACCTACAATGAGCAGTTCTTC CASSEVDSTTYNEQFF
. TRBJ2-3 TRBV27 . TGTGCCAGCAGTTTAGGTGATCCCGGGCTCCGGGATACGCAGTATTTT CASSLGDPGLRDTQYF
TRBD1 TRBJ2-2 TRBV20-1 few TGCAGTGCTAGAGACCCCGGGACAGAGACCGGGGAGCTGTTTTTT CSARDPGTETGELFF
. TRBJ2-7 TRBV3-1 few TGTGCCAGCAGCCAAGATGTAGCGCGGGGATACGAGCAGTACTTC CASSQDVARGYEQYF
. TRBJ2-4 TRBV24-1 . TGTGCCACCAGTGATCTTAGGGGAATTCAGTACTTC CATSDLRGIQYF
. TRBJ2-7 TRBV5-1 few TGCGCCAGCAGCCTGGATCACGAGCAGTACTTC CASSLDHEQYF
. TRBJ2-5 TRBV27 few TGTGCCAGCAGTTTATCGTTGGAGACCCAGTACTTC CASSLSLETQYF
. TRBJ2-7 TRBV27 . TGTGCCAGCAGTTTCGGCAGGGCCTACGAGCAGTACTTC CASSFGRAYEQYF
. TRBJ1-3 TRBV10-3 few TGTGCCATCCGAGCAGTAGACACCATATATTTT CAIRAVDTIYF